This T cell receptor beta chain comes out of a study of blood T cell repertoires in COVID-19. Whole-study context: Spain, Italy and the United States supplied samples that represented acute and convalescent COVID-19. T cells, B-cell-depleted T cells, or PBMCs provided the cDNA or gDNA that served as material.

Study processing details: The assay estimated nucleated cells by amplifying reference gene primers. Generated by immunoSEQ multiplex PCR, the TCRdb table keeps only in-frame clones and is missing some. V and J calls and clone size are as listed in that table; D and trimming were resolved from the DNA. The sample holds 65,000 to 95,000 clones, roughly 89% seen once. The CDR3 is 14 amino acids. Trimming removed 3 bases from V and 4 bases from J, with 14 bases in between. CDR1 and CDR2 from the germline V gene are GTSNPN and SVGIG (reference sequence). The sequenced sample was peripheral blood. The chain has TRBV30 and TRBJ2-3; no firm D call. The clonotype originates from a young man with acute or convalescent COVID-19. The CDR3 region is CAWREPNMADTQYF. The CDR3 bases are TGTGCCTGGAGAGAACCCAACATGGCAGATACGCAGTATTTT.